These 5 T cell receptor beta chains were all obtained from the same sample, sequenced in a study of metastatic and nonmetastatic thyroid tumors. TCRdb recomputed clones from the PCR reads via MiXCR. The sample has some 35,000 clones; 25% to 30% are singletons. The entire patient cohort was treatment-naive prior to thyroid surgery. Sequencing was performed on blood. The receptors were gathered from a female donor with papillary thyroid cancer or a benign thyroid nodule (not recorded which). Some clones in this sample may be carry-over from other donors' samples.

This clone has at least ten counts. The J gene is TRBJ2-3, the V gene TRBV20-1; D not resolved. The V gene's germline CDR1 is DFQATT and CDR2 SNEGSKA (reference sequence). V lost 1 base to trimming and J lost 5 bases, with 10 bases between them. There are 13 residues in the CDR3. CDR3 in DNA: TGCAGTGCTAGAGTCTCTGGGCGAGATACGCAGTATTTT. This gives the protein CSARVSGRDTQYF.

About this clone itself: Lacking the conserved final phenylalanine or tryptophan, this CDR3 likely reflects a read error. The gene calls are TRBV24-1 and TRBJ2-2; 8 nucleotides align to TRBD1. Germline V gene lookup returns CDR1 KGHDR and CDR2 SFDVKD. The CDR3 contains 17 residues. The chain's CDR3 is CASSDEQGQGPTEVLFY. The CDR3, as DNA: TGTGCCAGCAGTGATGAACAAGGACAGGGCCCGACCGAAGTGCTGTTTTAT.

DNA of the CDR3: TGCAGTGCTAGAGATAGGGGCAGGGATTCTTCACCCCTCCACTTT. This translates into CSARDRGRDSSPLHF. This chain connects TRBV20-1 to TRBJ1-6; D is possibly TRBD1 (5 bases). V was clipped by 0 bases and J by 9 bases, with 15 bases between them. The CDR3 loop spans 15 amino acids. Germline V gives CDR1 DFQATT, CDR2 SNEGSKA (reference sequence).

With regard to this clone: No conserved phenylalanine or tryptophan ends this CDR3, so it is likely a read error. The rearrangement links TRBV2 to TRBJ2-5; no definite D call. Germline loops: CDR1 SNHLY, CDR2 FYNNEI. There are 15 residues in the CDR3. The V end was cut by 1 base, the J end by 5 bases, with 14 bases between. The CDR3 DNA reads as TGTGCCAGCAGTGAAGACATCCTCGTGGGGGAGACCCAGTACCTC. Encoded protein: CASSEDILVGETQYL.

A word on this clone: The junction departs from the called germline gene at one end, perhaps through a read error. The rearrangement joins TRBV7-2 to TRBJ1-6; the D is unclear. The germline V gene encodes CDR1 SGHTA and CDR2 FQGNSA. CDR3 length: 15 amino acids. CDR3 bases: TGTCCCAGCAGGCGACATGGTGGCTTGGATTCACCCCTCCACTTT. Protein product: CPSRRHGGLDSPLHF. The variable domain in full, with the rest retrieved from reference TRBV7-2 and TRBJ1-6, is GAGVSQSPSNKVTEKGKDVELRCDPISGHTALYWYRQSLGQGLEFLIYFQGNSAPDKSGLPSDRFSAERTGGSVSTLTIQRTQQEDSAVYLCPSRRHGGLDSPLHFGNGTRLTVT.